The sequence of this TCR beta chain was determined in a study of blood T cell repertoires in COVID-19. Whole-study context: COVID-19 samples collected from the United States, Italy and Spain covered acute and convalescent phases. T cells, B-cell-depleted T cells, or PBMCs supplied cDNA or gDNA.

Trimming shortened V by 5 bases and J by 2 bases, and 9 bases separated the two germline ends. The CDR3 runs 12 residues. In germline, CDR1 is SQVTM, CDR2 ANQGSEA. Methods used by the authors: Using reference gene primer amplification, nucleated cell counts were estimated. Method: immunoSEQ multiplex PCR; TCRdb's copy keeps in-frame clones and lacks some. D and trimming were read from the DNA, whereas the V and J calls and clone size are those reported in that table. The sample gives 150,000 to 180,000 clones, roughly 80% of which show up once; roughly 29% is in the top ten. The sample consisted of peripheral blood. The genes are TRBV29-1 and TRBJ1-2; the D gene is possibly TRBD1 (5 bases). This clonotype originated in a woman aged 55-70 years with acute or convalescent COVID-19. This chain's CDR3 is CSVLRGNYGYTF. The CDR3 nucleotides read TGCAGCGTTCTACGGGGGAACTATGGCTACACCTTC.